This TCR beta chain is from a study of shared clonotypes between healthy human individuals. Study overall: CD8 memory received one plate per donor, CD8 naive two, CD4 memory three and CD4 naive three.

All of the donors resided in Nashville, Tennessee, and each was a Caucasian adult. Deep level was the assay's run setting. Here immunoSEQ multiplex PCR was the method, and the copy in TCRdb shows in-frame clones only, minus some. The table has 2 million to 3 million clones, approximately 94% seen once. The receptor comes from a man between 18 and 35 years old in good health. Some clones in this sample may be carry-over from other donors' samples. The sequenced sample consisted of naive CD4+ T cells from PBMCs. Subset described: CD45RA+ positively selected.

CDR3 loop: CASSQGGAGYTF. For the CDR3, the DNA is TGTGCCAGCAGCCAGGGAGGAGCCGGCTACACCTTC. The chain uses TRBV4-2 and TRBJ1-2; D not resolved. The V and J ends lost 3 bases and 8 bases respectively, with 10 bases between them. Germline assignment: CDR1 LGHNA and CDR2 YNFKEQ. This CDR3 has 12 residues.